The 9 T cell receptor beta chains below were found in one sample sequenced in a study of TIL therapy for anti-PD-1-resistant metastatic lung cancer. The immunoSEQ assay was v3. TCRdb's table, derived via immunoSEQ multiplex PCR, lists solely in-frame clones and lacks some. The sample has 16,000 or so clones, roughly 72% seen once. Time point here: pre-treatment sample, taken before nivolumab and TIL therapy. The sequencing used blood, collected at baseline. The receptors were gathered from a person aged 25-79 years with non-small cell lung cancer.

The V call is TRBV2, the J call TRBJ2-7, with D possibly being TRBD1 (6 bases). The V and J ends lost 5 bases and 6 bases respectively, with 17 bases between them. Looked up from germline, CDR1 is SNHLY and CDR2 is FYNNEI. The CDR3 covers 14 residues. The CDR3 is CASSMIRGLSEQYF. As DNA, the CDR3 is TGTGCCAGCAGTATGATCAGGGGCCTCTCCGAGCAGTACTTC.

V gene TRBV6-5 combines with J gene TRBJ1-6; 9 nucleotides agree with TRBD1. The length of the CDR3 is 15 residues. V trimming: 5 bases; J trimming: 8 bases; junction bases outside the gene matches: 7. Germline CDR1 MNHEY, CDR2 SVGAGI. CDR3 amino acids: CASSRAGTGHSPLHF. The CDR3, as DNA: TGTGCCAGCAGTCGGGCCGGGACAGGGCATTCACCCCTCCACTTT.

This clone is a singleton in its sample. The chain links TRBV6-6 to TRBJ1-5; 9 bases fit TRBD1. The V segment lost 4 bases and the J segment 1 base; nucleotides outside the gene matches: 5. Germline CDR1 reads MNHNY; CDR2 reads SVGAGI (reference sequence). The CDR3 consists of 16 residues. CDR3 DNA: TGTGCCAGCAGTTTACACAGGGGGCAAAGCAATCAGCCCCAGCATTTT. It yields the protein CASSLHRGQSNQPQHF.

The genes are TRBV7-9 and TRBJ2-7; tentative D call: TRBD2 (6 bases). Deletions cut 7 bases from V and 0 bases from J, with 10 bases between. Per the germline V gene, CDR1 is SEHNR and CDR2 is FQNEAQ (reference sequence). The CDR3 is 13 residues long. CDR3 bases: TGTGCCAGCACCGAGGGAGGCTCCTACGAGCAGTACTTC. As protein: CASTEGGSYEQYF. The variable domain in full, with the rest retrieved from reference TRBV7-9 and TRBJ2-7, is DTGVSQNPRHKITKRGQNVTFRCDPISEHNRLYWYRQTLGQGPEFLTYFQNEAQLEKSRLLSDRFSAERPKGSFSTLEIQRTEQGDSAMYLCASTEGGSYEQYFGPGTRLTVT.

Only one count was recorded for this clone. The CDR3 region is CAIGPGSLSETQYF. For the CDR3, the DNA is TGTGCCATCGGGCCGGGGTCACTGTCTGAGACCCAGTACTTC. The chain is built from TRBV10-3 and TRBJ2-5, with D possibly matching TRBD2 (5 bases). Germline CDR1 ENHRY, CDR2 SYGVKD. The CDR3 consists of 14 residues. V was trimmed by 8 bases and J by 5 bases, leaving 18 bases between them.

The table lists this clone with a count of one. V gene TRBV2 combines with J gene TRBJ1-5, with TRBD1 matching 7 bases. Looked up from germline, CDR1 is SNHLY and CDR2 is FYNNEI. V dropped 5 bases and J dropped 7; count of bases not matched to a gene: 5. This CDR3 has 13 residues. CDR3 in amino acids: CASSFTGEQPQHF. The CDR3 nucleotides are TGTGCCAGCAGTTTTACAGGGGAACAGCCCCAGCATTTT.

The V call is TRBV27, the J call TRBJ1-1, with TRBD1 matching over 7 bases. Germline trimming cut 7 bases from V and 0 bases from J; bases unmatched to any gene: 8. Germline V gives CDR1 MNHEY, CDR2 SMNVEV (reference sequence). This CDR3 has 15 residues. As DNA, the CDR3 is TGTGCCAGCAAAAGTGGCACAGGGGTGAACACTGAAGCTTTCTTT. This codes for CASKSGTGVNTEAFF.

The rearrangement uses TRBV19 and TRBJ2-1, with 8 bases identical to TRBD2. There are 14 residues in the CDR3. With V trimmed by 1 base and J by 7 bases, 3 bases remained unmatched. In germline, CDR1 is LNHDA, CDR2 SQIVND (reference sequence). As DNA, the CDR3 is TGTGCCAGTAGTATAGCGGGGGGGATTAATGAGCAGTTCTTC. Its translation is CASSIAGGINEQFF. Looking up the rest from reference TRBV19 and TRBJ2-1 gives the full variable domain: DGGITQSPKYLFRKEGQNVTLSCEQNLNHDAMYWYRQDPGQGLRLIYYSQIVNDFQKGDIAEGYSVSREKKESFPLTVTSAQKNPTAFYLCASSIAGGINEQFFGPGTRLTVL.

Here the CDR3 DNA reads TGTGCCATCAGTACGGACAGGGGCGTCCACGAGCAGTACTTC. Translated, it gives CAISTDRGVHEQYF. The chain uses TRBV10-3 and TRBJ2-5; 9 nucleotides align to TRBD1. The closer fit of TRBJ2-7 to the DNA end suggests the J call may be wrong. CDR3 size: 14 residues. The germline V gene has CDR1 ENHRY and CDR2 SYGVKD.